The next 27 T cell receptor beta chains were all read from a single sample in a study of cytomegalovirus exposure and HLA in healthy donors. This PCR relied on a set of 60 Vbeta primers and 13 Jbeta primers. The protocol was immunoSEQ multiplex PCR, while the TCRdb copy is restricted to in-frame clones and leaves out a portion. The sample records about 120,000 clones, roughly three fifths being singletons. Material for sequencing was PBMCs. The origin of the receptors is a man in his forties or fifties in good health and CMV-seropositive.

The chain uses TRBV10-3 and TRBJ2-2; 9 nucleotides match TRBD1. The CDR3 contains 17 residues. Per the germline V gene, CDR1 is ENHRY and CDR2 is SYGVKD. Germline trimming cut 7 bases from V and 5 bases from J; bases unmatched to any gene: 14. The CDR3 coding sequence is TGTGCCATCACGCCGGGGACAGGGTCAGGTCGAACCGGGGAGCTGTTTTTT. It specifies CAITPGTGSGRTGELFF.

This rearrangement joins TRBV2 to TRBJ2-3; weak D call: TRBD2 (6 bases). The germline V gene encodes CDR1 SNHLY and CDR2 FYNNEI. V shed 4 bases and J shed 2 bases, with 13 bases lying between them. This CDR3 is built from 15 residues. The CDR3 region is CASSARTTPTDTQYF. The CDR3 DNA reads TGTGCCAGCAGTGCAAGGACTACCCCCACAGATACGCAGTATTTT.

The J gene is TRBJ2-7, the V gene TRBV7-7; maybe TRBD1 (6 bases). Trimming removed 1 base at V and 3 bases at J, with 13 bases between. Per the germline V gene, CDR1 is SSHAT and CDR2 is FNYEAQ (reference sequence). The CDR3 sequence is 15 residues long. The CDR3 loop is CASSLDLGAGYEQYF. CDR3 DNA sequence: TGTGCCAGCAGCTTAGATTTGGGGGCAGGCTACGAGCAGTACTTC.

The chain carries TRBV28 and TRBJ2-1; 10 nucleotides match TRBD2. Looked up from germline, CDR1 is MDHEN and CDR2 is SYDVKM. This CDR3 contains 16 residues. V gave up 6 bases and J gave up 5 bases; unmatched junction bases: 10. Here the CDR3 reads CASSLAAAGGNNEQFF. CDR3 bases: TGTGCCAGCAGCCTAGCGGCAGCGGGAGGGAACAATGAGCAGTTCTTC.

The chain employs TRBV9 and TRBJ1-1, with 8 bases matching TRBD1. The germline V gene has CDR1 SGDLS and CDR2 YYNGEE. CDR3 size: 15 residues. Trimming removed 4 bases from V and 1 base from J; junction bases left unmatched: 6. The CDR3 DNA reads TGTGCCAGCAGCCAGACAGGGGAAGGGAACACTGAAGCTTTCTTT. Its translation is CASSQTGEGNTEAFF. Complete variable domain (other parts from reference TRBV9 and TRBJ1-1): DSGVTQTPKHLITATGQRVTLRCSPRSGDLSVYWYQQSLDQGLQFLIQYYNGEERAKGNILERFSAQQFPDLHSELNLSSLELGDSALYFCASSQTGEGNTEAFFGQGTRLTVV.

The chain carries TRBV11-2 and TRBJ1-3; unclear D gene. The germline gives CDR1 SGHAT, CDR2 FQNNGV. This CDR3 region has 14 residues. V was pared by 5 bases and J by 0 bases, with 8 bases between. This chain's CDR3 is CASSLLFSGNTIYF. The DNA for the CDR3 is TGTGCCAGCAGCCTTCTTTTCTCTGGAAACACCATATATTTT.

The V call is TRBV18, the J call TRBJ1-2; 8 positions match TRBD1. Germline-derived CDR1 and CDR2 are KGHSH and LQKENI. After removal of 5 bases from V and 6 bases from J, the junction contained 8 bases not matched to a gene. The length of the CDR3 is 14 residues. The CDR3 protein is CASSGQGLTHGYTF. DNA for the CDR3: TGTGCCAGCTCAGGACAGGGTTTAACGCATGGCTACACCTTC. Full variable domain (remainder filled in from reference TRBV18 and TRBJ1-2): NAGVMQNPRHLVRRRGQEARLRCSPMKGHSHVYWYRQLPEEGLKFMVYLQKENIIDESGMPKERFSAEFPKEGPSILRIQQVVRGDSAAYFCASSGQGLTHGYTFGSGTRLTVV.

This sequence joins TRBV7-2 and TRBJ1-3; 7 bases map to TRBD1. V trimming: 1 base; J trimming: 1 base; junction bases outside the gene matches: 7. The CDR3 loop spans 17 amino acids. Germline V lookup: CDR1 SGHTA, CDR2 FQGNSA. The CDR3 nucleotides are TGTGCCAGCAGCTTAGGACCCCAGGGGGTTTCTGGAAACACCATATATTTT. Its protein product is CASSLGPQGVSGNTIYF. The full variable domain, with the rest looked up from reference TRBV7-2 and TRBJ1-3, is GAGVSQSPSNKVTEKGKDVELRCDPISGHTALYWYRQSLGQGLEFLIYFQGNSAPDKSGLPSDRFSAERTGGSVSTLTIQRTQQEDSAVYLCASSLGPQGVSGNTIYFGEGSWLTVV.

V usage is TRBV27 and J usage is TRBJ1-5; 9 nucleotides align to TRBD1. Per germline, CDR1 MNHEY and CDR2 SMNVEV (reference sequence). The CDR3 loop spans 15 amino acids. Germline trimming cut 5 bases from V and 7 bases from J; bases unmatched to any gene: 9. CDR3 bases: TGTGCCAGCAGTCCGGGACAGGGAACAGGACAGCCCCAGCATTTT. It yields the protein CASSPGQGTGQPQHF.

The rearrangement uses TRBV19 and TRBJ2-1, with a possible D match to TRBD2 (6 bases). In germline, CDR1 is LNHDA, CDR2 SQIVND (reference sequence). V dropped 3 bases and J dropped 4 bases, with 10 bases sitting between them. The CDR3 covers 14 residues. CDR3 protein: CASSIGGLYNEQFF. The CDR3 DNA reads TGTGCCAGTAGTATCGGGGGATTATACAATGAGCAGTTCTTC.

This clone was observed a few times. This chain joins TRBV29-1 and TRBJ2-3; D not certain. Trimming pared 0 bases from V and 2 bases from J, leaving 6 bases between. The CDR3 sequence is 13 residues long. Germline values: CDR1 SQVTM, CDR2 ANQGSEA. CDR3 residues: CSVEDPSTDTQYF. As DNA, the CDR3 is TGCAGCGTTGAAGACCCGTCCACAGATACGCAGTATTTT.

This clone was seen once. Here the CDR3 reads CSADYSDEAFF. In DNA form, the CDR3 reads TGCAGTGCTGATTACTCCGATGAAGCTTTCTTT. The V and J genes are TRBV20-1 and TRBJ1-1; D gene ambiguous. Germline V CDR1 and CDR2: DFQATT, SNEGSKA (reference sequence). With 5 bases removed from V and 7 bases from J, the gap between germline ends came to 11 bases. The CDR3 totals 11 residues.

CDR3 sequence reads: CASTRFGGPRSNVLTF. The CDR3, as DNA: TGTGCCAGTACCCGGTTCGGGGGGCCGCGATCCAACGTCCTGACTTTC. The V and J genes are TRBV19 and TRBJ2-6; perhaps TRBD2 as D (7 bases). V lost 7 bases, J lost 8 bases, and 21 bases lay in between. Per the germline V gene, CDR1 is LNHDA and CDR2 is SQIVND (reference sequence). This CDR3 spans 16 amino acids.

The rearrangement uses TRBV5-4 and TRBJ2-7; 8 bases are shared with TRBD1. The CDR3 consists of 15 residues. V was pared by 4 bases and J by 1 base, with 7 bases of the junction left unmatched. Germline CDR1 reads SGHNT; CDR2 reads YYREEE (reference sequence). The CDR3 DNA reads TGTGCCAGCAGCGTCGACAGGGGTCGATCCTACGAGCAGTACTTC. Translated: CASSVDRGRSYEQYF.

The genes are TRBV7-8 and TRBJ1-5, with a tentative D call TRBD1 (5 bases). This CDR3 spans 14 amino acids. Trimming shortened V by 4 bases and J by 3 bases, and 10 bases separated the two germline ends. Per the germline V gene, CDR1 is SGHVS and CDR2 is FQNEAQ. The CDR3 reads CASSWTRNNQPQHF. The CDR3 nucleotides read TGTGCCAGCAGCTGGACAAGGAACAATCAGCCCCAGCATTTT.

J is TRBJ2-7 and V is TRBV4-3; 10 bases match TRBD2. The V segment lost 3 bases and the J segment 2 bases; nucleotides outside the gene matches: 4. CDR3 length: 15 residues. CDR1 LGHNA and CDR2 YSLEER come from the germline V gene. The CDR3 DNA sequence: TGCGCCAGCAGCCAGGCTCTAGCGGGAGCCTACGAGCAGTACTTC. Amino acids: CASSQALAGAYEQYF.

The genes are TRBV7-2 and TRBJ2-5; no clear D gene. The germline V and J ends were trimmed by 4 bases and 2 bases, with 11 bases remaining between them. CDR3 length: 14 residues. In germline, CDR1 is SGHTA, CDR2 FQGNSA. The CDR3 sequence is CASSSTIAQETQYF. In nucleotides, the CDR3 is TGTGCCAGCAGCTCTACTATCGCACAAGAGACCCAGTACTTC.

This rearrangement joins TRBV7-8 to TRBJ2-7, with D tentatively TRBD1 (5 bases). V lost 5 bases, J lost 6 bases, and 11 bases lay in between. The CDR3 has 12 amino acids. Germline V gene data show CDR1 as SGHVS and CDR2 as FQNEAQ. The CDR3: CASSPQGTEQYF. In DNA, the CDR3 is TGTGCCAGCAGCCCTCAGGGTACCGAGCAGTACTTC.

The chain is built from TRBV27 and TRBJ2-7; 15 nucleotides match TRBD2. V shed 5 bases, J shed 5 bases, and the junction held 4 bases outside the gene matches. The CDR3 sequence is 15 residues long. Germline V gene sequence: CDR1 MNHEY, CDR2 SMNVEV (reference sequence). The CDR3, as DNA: TGTGCCAGCAGTCGGACTAGCGGGGGGGCCGACGAGCAGTACTTC. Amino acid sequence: CASSRTSGGADEQYF.

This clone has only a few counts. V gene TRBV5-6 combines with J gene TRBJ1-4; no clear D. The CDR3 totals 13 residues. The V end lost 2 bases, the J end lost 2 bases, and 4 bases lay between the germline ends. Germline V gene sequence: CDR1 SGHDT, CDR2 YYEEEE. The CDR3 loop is CASSFGTNEKLFF. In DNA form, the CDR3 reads TGTGCCAGCAGCTTCGGGACTAATGAAAAACTGTTTTTT.

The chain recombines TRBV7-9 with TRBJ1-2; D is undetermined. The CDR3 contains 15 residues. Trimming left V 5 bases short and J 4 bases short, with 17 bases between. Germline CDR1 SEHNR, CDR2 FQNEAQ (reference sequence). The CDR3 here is CASSRSREWAYGYTF. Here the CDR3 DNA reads TGTGCCAGCAGCCGGTCGAGGGAATGGGCCTATGGCTACACCTTC.

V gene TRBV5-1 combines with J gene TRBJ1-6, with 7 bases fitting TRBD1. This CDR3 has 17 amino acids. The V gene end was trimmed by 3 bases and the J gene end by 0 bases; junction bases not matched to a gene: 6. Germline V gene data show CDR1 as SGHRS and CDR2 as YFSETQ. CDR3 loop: CASSSTGQSSYNSPLHF. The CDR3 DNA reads TGCGCCAGCAGCTCGACAGGGCAGAGCTCCTATAATTCACCCCTCCACTTT.

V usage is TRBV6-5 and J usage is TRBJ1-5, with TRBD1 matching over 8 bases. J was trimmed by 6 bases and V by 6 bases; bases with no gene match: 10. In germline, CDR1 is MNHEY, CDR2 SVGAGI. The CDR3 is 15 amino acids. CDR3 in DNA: TGTGCCAGCAGATCCCAGGGGGCCTCGGGTCAGCCCCAGCATTTT. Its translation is CASRSQGASGQPQHF.

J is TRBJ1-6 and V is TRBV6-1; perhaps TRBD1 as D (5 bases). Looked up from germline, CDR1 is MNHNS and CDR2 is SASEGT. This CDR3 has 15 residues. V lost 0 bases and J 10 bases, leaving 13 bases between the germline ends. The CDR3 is CASSEAKGVSSPLHF. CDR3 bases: TGTGCCAGCAGTGAAGCGAAAGGGGTCTCGTCACCCCTCCACTTT.

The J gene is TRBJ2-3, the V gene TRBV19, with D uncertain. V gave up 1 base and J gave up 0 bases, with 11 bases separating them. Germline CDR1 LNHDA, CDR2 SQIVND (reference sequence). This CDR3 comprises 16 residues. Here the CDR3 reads CASSIGWASSTDTQYF. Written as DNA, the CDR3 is TGTGCCAGTAGTATAGGGTGGGCATCCAGCACAGATACGCAGTATTTT. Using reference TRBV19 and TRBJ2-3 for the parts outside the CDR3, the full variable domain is DGGITQSPKYLFRKEGQNVTLSCEQNLNHDAMYWYRQDPGQGLRLIYYSQIVNDFQKGDIAEGYSVSREKKESFPLTVTSAQKNPTAFYLCASSIGWASSTDTQYFGPGTRLTVL.

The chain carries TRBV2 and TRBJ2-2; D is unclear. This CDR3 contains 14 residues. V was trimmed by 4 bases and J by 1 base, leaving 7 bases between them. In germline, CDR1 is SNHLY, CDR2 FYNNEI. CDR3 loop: CASSVIQNTGELFF. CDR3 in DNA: TGTGCCAGCAGTGTTATACAGAACACCGGGGAGCTGTTTTTT. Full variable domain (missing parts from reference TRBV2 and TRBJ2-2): EPEVTQTPSHQVTQMGQEVILRCVPISNHLYFYWYRQILGQKVEFLVSFYNNEISEKSEIFDDQFSVERPDGSNFTLKIRSTKLEDSAMYFCASSVIQNTGELFFGEGSRLTVL.

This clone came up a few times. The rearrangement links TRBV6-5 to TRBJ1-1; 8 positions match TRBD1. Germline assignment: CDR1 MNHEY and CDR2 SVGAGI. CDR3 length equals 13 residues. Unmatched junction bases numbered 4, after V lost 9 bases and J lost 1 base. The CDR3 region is CASTGGRNTEAFF. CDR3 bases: TGTGCCAGTACAGGGGGTCGGAACACTGAAGCTTTCTTT.